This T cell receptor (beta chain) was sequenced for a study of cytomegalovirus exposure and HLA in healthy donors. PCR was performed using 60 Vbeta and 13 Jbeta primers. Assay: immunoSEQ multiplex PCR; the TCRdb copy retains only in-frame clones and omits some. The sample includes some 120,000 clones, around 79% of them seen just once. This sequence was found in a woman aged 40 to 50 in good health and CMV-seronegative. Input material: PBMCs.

CDR3 DNA sequence: TGTGCCAGCAGGCCTGTGACAGGTCCCTACGAGCAGTACTTC. Its translation: CASRPVTGPYEQYF. The genes are TRBV6-1 and TRBJ2-5; D possibly corresponds to TRBD1 (6 bases). The J call is uncertain, as TRBJ2-7 better fits the DNA end. The CDR3 runs 14 residues. Per the germline V gene, CDR1 is MNHNS and CDR2 is SASEGT.